This T cell receptor (beta chain) was documented in a study of cytomegalovirus exposure and HLA in healthy donors. Study context: Later, an analysis reported that the 110 or so validation repertoires had used the same platform as the approximately 680 first-cohort repertoires.

For this clone: The antigen is undetermined.

In germline, CDR1 is SQVTM, CDR2 ANQGSEA. The CDR3 is 13 amino acids. Trimming took off 3 bases at V and 1 base at J, with 9 bases between the two ends. Regarding the study as a whole: Rare TCR sequences dominated, though some public TCRs recurred in many donors. Subsequent analysis found a tendency for first-cohort TCR clusters to co-occur within the 90 to 150 validation repertoires.

This table comes from immunoSEQ multiplex PCR, and its TCRdb copy is limited to in-frame clones, with some not included. The table has approximately 120,000 clones, about nine tenths seen once. The source is a woman under 30 in good health and CMV-seronegative. The rearrangement uses TRBV29-1 and TRBJ1-1, with D possibly TRBD1 on 5 matching bases. The specimen sequenced was PBMCs. CDR3 sequence: CSVDHQGNTEAFF. The CDR3 DNA reads as TGCAGCGTTGATCACCAGGGGAACACTGAAGCTTTCTTT.